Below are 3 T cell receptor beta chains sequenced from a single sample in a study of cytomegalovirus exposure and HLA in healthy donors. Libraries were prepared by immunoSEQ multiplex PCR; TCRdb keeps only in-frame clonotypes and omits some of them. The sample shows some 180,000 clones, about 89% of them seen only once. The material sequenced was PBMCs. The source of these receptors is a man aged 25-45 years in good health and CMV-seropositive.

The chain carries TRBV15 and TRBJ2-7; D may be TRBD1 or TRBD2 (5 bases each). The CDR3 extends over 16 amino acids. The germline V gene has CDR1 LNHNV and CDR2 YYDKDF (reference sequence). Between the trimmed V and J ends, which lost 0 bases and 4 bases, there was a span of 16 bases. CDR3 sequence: CATSRDLGLRTYEQYF. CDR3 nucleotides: TGTGCCACCAGCAGAGATCTTGGACTCCGGACATACGAGCAGTACTTC.

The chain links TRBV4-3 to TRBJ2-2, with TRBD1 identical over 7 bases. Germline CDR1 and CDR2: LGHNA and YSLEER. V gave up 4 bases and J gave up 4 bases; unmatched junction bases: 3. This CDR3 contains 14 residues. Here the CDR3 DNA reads TGCGCCAGCAGCCGGGACAGCTTCACCGGGGAGCTGTTTTTT. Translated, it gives CASSRDSFTGELFF.

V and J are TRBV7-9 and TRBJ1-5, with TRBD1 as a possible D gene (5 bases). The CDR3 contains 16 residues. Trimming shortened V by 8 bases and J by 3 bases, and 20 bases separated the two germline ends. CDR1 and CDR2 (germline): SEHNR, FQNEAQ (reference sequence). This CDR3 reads CASAPGVVGFNQPQHF. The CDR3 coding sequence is TGTGCCAGCGCGCCGGGGGTGGTGGGGTTCAATCAGCCCCAGCATTTT.